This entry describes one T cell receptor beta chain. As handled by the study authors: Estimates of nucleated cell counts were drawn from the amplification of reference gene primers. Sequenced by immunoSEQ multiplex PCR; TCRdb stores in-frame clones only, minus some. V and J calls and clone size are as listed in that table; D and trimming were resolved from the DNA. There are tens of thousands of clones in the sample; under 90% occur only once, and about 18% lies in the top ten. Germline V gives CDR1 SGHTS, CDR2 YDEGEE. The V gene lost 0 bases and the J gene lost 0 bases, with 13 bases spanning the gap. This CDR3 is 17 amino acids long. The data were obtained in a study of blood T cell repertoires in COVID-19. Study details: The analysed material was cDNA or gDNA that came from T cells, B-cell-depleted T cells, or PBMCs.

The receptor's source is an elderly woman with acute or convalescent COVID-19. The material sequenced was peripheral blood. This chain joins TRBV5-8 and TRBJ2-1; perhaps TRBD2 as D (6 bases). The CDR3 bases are TGTGCCAGCAGCTTGGAGGAGCGGGCCTTCTCCTACAATGAGCAGTTCTTC. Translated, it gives CASSLEERAFSYNEQFF. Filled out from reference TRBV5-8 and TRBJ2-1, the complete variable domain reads EAGVTQSPTHLIKTRGQQATLRCSPISGHTSVYWYQQALGLGLQFLLWYDEGEERNRGNFPPRFSGRQFPNYSSELNVNALELEDSALYLCASSLEERAFSYNEQFFGPGTRLTVL.